The T cell receptor beta chain described here comes from a study of CD8+ T cells in alopecia areata. Study information: Treated individuals took tofacitinib by mouth, 5 to 10 mg twice daily.

The authors extracted RNA and reverse transcribed it into cDNA as the sequencing template. Generated by immunoSEQ multiplex PCR, the TCRdb table keeps only in-frame clones and is missing some. Of 150,000 to 200,000 clones in the sample, 60% were seen once. The treatment is: oral pan-JAK inhibitor, 5-10 mg twice daily. Between the trimmed V and J ends, which lost 4 bases and 6 bases, there was a span of 22 bases. CDR1 is SGHKS and CDR2 is YYEKEE in the germline V gene (reference sequence). This CDR3 has 16 amino acids. Source: CD4+ T cells sorted from blood, taken at week 24, from a patient treated with tofacitinib. The sequence was collected from a human donor with alopecia areata. The V and J genes are TRBV5-5 and TRBJ1-1, with no clear D. CDR3 coding DNA: TGTGCCAGCAGCAAGGATGGATCGTCCGTCATGCCTGAAGCTTTCTTT. Translated, it gives CASSKDGSSVMPEAFF.